The subject of this entry is one T cell receptor beta chain. The record originates from a study of blood T cell repertoires in COVID-19. CDR3 length: 15 residues. Germline CDR1 is LGHDT and CDR2 is YNNKEL (reference sequence). V dropped 2 bases and J dropped 3; count of bases not matched to a gene: 4. Sequencing was performed with immunoSEQ multiplex PCR; in TCRdb, only in-frame clones are kept and a portion is missing. Found here are roughly 38,000 clones, about 82% of them singletons; the top ten hold 55% to 60%. The origin of this receptor is a man aged 65 to 79 with acute or convalescent COVID-19. The chain joins TRBV3-1 (or the pseudogene TRBV3-2) to TRBJ2-1, with 7 bases lining up with TRBD2. The sequenced material came from peripheral blood. CDR3 coding DNA: TGTGCCAGCAGCCAATTAACGGGGGGCTACAATGAGCAGTTCTTC. It is translated as CASSQLTGGYNEQFF.